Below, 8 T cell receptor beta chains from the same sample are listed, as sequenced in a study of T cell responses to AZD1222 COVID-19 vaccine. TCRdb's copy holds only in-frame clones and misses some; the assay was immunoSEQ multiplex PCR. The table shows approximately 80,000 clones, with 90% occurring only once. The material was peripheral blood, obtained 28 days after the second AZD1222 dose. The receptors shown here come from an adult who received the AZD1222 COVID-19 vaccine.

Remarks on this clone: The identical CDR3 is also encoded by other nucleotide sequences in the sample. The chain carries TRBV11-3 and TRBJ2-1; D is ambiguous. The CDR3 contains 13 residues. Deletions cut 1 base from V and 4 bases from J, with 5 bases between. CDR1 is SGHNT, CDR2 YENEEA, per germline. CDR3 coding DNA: TGTGCCAGCAGCTTAGCTGGGTACAATGAGCAGTTCTTC. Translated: CASSLAGYNEQFF.

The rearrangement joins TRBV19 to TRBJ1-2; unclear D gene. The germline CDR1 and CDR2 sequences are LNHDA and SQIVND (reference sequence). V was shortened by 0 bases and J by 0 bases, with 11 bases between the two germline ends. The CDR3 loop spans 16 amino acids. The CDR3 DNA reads TGTGCCAGTAGTATAGATGAAGCAGGATCTAACTATGGCTACACCTTC. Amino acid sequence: CASSIDEAGSNYGYTF.

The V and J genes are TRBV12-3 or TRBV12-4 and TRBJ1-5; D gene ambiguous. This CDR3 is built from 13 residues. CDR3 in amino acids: CASSGGSNQPQHF. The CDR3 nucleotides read TGTGCTTCGTCCGGCGGCAGCAATCAGCCCCAGCATTTT.

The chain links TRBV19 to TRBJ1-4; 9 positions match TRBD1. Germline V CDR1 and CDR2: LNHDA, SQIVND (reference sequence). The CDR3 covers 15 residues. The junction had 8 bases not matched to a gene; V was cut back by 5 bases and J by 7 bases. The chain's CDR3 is CASSPGQGRGEKLFF. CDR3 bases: TGTGCCAGTAGTCCAGGACAGGGGCGAGGTGAAAAACTGTTTTTT.

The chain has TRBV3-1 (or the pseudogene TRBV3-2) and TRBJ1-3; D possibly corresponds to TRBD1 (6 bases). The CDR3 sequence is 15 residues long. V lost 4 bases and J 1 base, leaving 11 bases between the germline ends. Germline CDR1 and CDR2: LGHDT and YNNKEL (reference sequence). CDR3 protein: CASSLSRGSGNTIYF. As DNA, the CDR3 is TGTGCCAGCAGCCTCTCCAGGGGATCTGGAAACACCATATATTTT.

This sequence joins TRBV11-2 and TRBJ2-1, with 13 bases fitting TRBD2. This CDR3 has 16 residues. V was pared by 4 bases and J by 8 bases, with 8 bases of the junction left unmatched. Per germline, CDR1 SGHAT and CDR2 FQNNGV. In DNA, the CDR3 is TGTGCCAGCAGCTCCTATTCACTAGCGGGGGGGCATGAGCAGTTCTTC. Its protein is CASSSYSLAGGHEQFF. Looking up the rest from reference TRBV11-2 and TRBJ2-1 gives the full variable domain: EAGVAQSPRYKIIEKRQSVAFWCNPISGHATLYWYQQILGQGPKLLIQFQNNGVVDDSQLPKDRFSAERLKGVDSTLKIQPAKLEDSAVYLCASSSYSLAGGHEQFFGPGTRLTVL.

The CDR3 coding sequence is TGCGCCAGCAGCCAAGTCGGCGGATTTCGAGGCGGGAGCAGTTCAAATGAGCAGTTCTTC. It codes for CASSQVGGFRGGSSSNEQFF. The rearrangement uses TRBV4-1 and TRBJ2-1, with 7 bases matching TRBD2. CDR1 and CDR2 from the germline V gene are MGHRA and YSYEKL. J was trimmed by 7 bases and V by 1 base; bases with no gene match: 22. The CDR3 is made up of 20 amino acids.

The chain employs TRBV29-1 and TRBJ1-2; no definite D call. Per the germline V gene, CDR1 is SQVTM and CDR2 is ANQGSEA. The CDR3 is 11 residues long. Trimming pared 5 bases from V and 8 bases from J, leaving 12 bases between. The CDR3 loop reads CSVFEGEGYTF. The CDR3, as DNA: TGCAGCGTTTTCGAGGGAGAAGGCTACACCTTC.